Each of the 2 T cell receptor beta chains below was sequenced from the same sample in a study of blood T cells in healthy people across ages. The use of a sample-barcoded 5' primer and a J-beta primer mix characterized a second PCR of roughly 6 to 11 cycles. TCRdb fed the 5' RACE reads into MiXCR, producing one record per CDR3 protein. This sample yields about 1.8 million distinct CDR3 sequences, of which roughly 49% are seen a single time; less than 2.5% belongs to the top ten. The sequenced sample consisted of blood. These receptors were obtained from a woman aged 40 to 50 in good health.

This chain links TRBV12-3 or TRBV12-4 with TRBJ1-2, with TRBD1 matching 9 bases. This CDR3 contains 14 residues. V shed 8 bases and J 8 bases; nucleotides not matched to a gene: 12. The CDR3 is CASEGQGLFGGYTF. DNA of the CDR3: TGTGCCAGCGAGGGACAGGGTCTATTCGGCGGCTACACCTTC.

The chain uses TRBV3-1 and TRBJ2-1; 12 bases agree with TRBD2. With the DNA end fitting TRBJ2-7 better, the J assignment may be wrong. This CDR3 has 17 residues. Germline CDR1 LGHDT, CDR2 YNNKEL (reference sequence). CDR3: CASSQDTSGGPYNEQYF. As DNA, the CDR3 is TGTGCCAGCAGCCAAGACACTAGCGGGGGGCCTTACAATGAGCAGTACTTC.